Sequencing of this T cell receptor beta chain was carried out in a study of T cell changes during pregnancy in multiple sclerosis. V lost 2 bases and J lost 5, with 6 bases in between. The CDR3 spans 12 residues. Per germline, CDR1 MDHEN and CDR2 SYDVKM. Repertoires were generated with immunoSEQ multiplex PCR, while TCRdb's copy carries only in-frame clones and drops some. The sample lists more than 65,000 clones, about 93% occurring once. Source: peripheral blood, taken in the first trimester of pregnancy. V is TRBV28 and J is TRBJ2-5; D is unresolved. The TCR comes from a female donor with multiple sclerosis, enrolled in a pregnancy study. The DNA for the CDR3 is TGTGCCAGCAGTTTAAACGGGGAGACCCAGTACTTC. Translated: CASSLNGETQYF.